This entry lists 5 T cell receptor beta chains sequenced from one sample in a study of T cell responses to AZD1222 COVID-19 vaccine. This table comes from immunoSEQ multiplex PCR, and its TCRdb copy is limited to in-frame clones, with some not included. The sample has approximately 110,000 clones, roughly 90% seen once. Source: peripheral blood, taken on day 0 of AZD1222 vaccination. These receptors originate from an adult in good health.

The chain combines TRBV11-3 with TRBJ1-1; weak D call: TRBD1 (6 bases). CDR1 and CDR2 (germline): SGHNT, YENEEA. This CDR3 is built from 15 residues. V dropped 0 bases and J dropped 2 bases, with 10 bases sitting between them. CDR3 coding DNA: TGTGCCAGCAGCTTAGAAGGGACATCTAACACTGAAGCTTTCTTT. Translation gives CASSLEGTSNTEAFF.

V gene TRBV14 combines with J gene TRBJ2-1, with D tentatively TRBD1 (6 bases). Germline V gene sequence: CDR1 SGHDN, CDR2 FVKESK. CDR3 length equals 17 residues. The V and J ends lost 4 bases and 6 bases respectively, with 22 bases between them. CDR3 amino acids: CASSPLRQAYEGNEQFF. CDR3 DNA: TGTGCCAGCAGCCCTCTTCGACAGGCATATGAGGGCAATGAGCAGTTCTTC. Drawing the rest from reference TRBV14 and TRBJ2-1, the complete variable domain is EAGVTQFPSHSVIEKGQTVTLRCDPISGHDNLYWYRRVMGKEIKFLLHFVKESKQDESGMPNNRFLAERTGGTYSTLKVQPAELEDSGVYFCASSPLRQAYEGNEQFFGPGTRLTVL.

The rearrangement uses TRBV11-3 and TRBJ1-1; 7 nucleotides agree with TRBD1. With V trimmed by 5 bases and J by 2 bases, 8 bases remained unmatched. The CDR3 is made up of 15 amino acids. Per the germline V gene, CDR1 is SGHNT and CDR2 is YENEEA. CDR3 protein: CASSAEGAGNTEAFF. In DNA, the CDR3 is TGTGCCAGCAGCGCCGAGGGGGCAGGTAACACTGAAGCTTTCTTT.

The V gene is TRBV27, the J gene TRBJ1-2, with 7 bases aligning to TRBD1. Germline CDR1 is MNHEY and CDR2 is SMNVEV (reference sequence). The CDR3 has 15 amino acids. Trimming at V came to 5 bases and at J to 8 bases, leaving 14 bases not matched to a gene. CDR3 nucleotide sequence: TGTGCCAGCAGTCCCCAGGGGGGTCTGGGGCCCGGCTACACCTTC. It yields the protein CASSPQGGLGPGYTF.

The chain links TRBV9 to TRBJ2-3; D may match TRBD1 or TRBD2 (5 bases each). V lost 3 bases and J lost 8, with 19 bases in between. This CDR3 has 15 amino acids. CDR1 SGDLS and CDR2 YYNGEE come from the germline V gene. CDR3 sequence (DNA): TGTGCCAGCAGCGGCACCGGGACCCCGCTGGGTACGCAGTATTTT. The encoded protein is CASSGTGTPLGTQYF.